This passage covers 14 T cell receptor beta chains from one sample sequenced in a study of control samples from healthy donors and cancer patients. The repertoire was sequenced with immunoSEQ multiplex PCR; TCRdb's copy has only in-frame clones and lacks some. The profile covers some 130,000 clones, with 92% appearing a single time and less than 6% taken by the ten largest. Sample: blood. Every receptor here comes from a man between 18 and 35 years old in good health.

This clone came up many times. The V and J genes are TRBV7-9 and TRBJ1-1; 7 bases align to TRBD1. Germline V gene data show CDR1 as SEHNR and CDR2 as FQNEAQ (reference sequence). With 2 bases clipped from V and 5 bases from J, the junction kept 5 bases outside the gene matches. This CDR3 spans 14 amino acids. The CDR3: CASSLLTGSTEAFF. The CDR3 DNA sequence: TGTGCCAGCAGCTTACTGACAGGGTCTACTGAAGCTTTCTTT.

The genes are TRBV29-1 and TRBJ1-1; 7 bases are a match to TRBD1. Germline-derived CDR1 and CDR2 are SQVTM and ANQGSEA. The CDR3 has 13 residues. The junction had 1 base not matched to a gene; V was cut back by 3 bases and J by 0 bases. CDR3 region: CSVEGQMNTEAFF. The DNA for the CDR3 is TGCAGCGTTGAGGGACAGATGAACACTGAAGCTTTCTTT.

This sequence joins TRBV5-3 and TRBJ1-1; a possible D gene is TRBD1 (5 bases). TRBV5-3 carries the ORF label, with uncertain function. The CDR3 runs 17 residues. V lost 1 base, J lost 1 base, and 17 bases lay in between. CDR3 region: CARSLWLSVQANTEAFF. In DNA, the CDR3 is TGTGCCAGAAGCTTGTGGCTTTCGGTACAGGCGAACACTGAAGCTTTCTTT.

V usage is TRBV24-1 and J usage is TRBJ1-3; unclear D gene. CDR3 length: 15 residues. The germline gives CDR1 KGHDR, CDR2 SFDVKD. The V end lost 8 bases, the J end lost 0 bases, and 13 bases lay between the germline ends. The CDR3: CATIWGILSGNTIYF. The CDR3, as DNA: TGTGCCACCATCTGGGGAATCCTCTCTGGAAACACCATATATTTT.

V is TRBV11-2 and J is TRBJ1-1; D is uncertain. Trimming shortened V by 1 base and J by 1 base, and 7 bases separated the two germline ends. The CDR3 runs 14 residues. From germline, CDR1 is SGHAT and CDR2 FQNNGV. CDR3 protein: CASSLVKKNTEAFF. Here the CDR3 DNA reads TGTGCCAGCAGCTTAGTGAAGAAGAACACTGAAGCTTTCTTT.

The chain combines TRBV2 with TRBJ1-5; 9 positions match TRBD1. Trimming took 2 bases from V and 3 from J; bases not matched to a gene: 8. Looked up from germline, CDR1 is SNHLY and CDR2 is FYNNEI. The length of the CDR3 is 17 residues. The CDR3 nucleotides read TGTGCCAGCAGTGAAAGTACAGGGGGCCGCTACAATCAGCCCCAGCATTTT. Protein product: CASSESTGGRYNQPQHF.

The rearrangement uses TRBV27 and TRBJ2-1; 12 bases map to TRBD2. With V trimmed by 6 bases and J by 7 bases, 7 bases remained unmatched. The CDR3 is 15 amino acids. Germline V lookup: CDR1 MNHEY, CDR2 SMNVEV (reference sequence). CDR3 nucleotide sequence: TGTGCCAGCAGGGACCTAGCGGGGGGGCGTAATGAGCAGTTCTTC. Its translation is CASRDLAGGRNEQFF.

This chain uses TRBV5-4 with TRBJ2-1; D might be TRBD2 (6 bases). The length of the CDR3 is 15 residues. The germline V gene has CDR1 SGHNT and CDR2 YYREEE (reference sequence). With 0 bases removed from V and 2 bases from J, the gap between germline ends came to 9 bases. CDR3 region: CASSLGGATYNEQFF. DNA for the CDR3: TGTGCCAGCAGCTTGGGCGGGGCTACCTACAATGAGCAGTTCTTC.

V gene TRBV2 combines with J gene TRBJ2-7; D possibly matches TRBD1 or TRBD2 (6 bases each). CDR1 and CDR2 (germline): SNHLY, FYNNEI. Trimming removed 7 bases from V and 5 bases from J, with 12 bases in between. This CDR3 spans 12 amino acids. CDR3 region: CASNERGDEQYF. The CDR3 DNA sequence: TGTGCCAGCAACGAAAGGGGGGACGAGCAGTACTTC.

The CDR3 DNA reads TGTGCCAGCGGATTATCCAGGGTCCGGAACACTGAAGCTTTCTTT. The encoded protein is CASGLSRVRNTEAFF. The J gene is TRBJ1-1, the V gene TRBV6-5, with D perhaps TRBD1 (5 bases). Trimming took 8 bases from V and 1 from J, leaving 17 bases between them. The CDR3 consists of 15 residues. Germline assignment: CDR1 MNHEY and CDR2 SVGAGI.

V usage is TRBV25-1 and J usage is TRBJ2-5; TRBD2 matches 11 bases. Germline lookup yields CDR1 MGHDK and CDR2 SYGVNS. CDR3 length: 17 amino acids. J lost 2 bases, V lost 2 bases, and 7 bases had no gene match. The CDR3 DNA is TGTGCCAGCAGTGAACCTATAGCGGGGGGGACGCAAGAGACCCAGTACTTC. Translated, it gives CASSEPIAGGTQETQYF.

The genes are TRBV2 and TRBJ1-5; D is ambiguous. V was trimmed by 2 bases and J by 6 bases, leaving 14 bases between them. The germline gives CDR1 SNHLY, CDR2 FYNNEI. The CDR3 covers 15 residues. CDR3 protein: CASSEIVSIRQPQHF. Here the CDR3 DNA reads TGTGCCAGCAGTGAAATTGTGTCTATACGTCAGCCCCAGCATTTT.

The genes are TRBV6-5 and TRBJ1-2; 11 bases align to TRBD1. Trimming at V came to 6 bases and at J to 4 bases, leaving 7 bases not matched to a gene. There are 15 residues in the CDR3. In germline, CDR1 is MNHEY, CDR2 SVGAGI. The CDR3 spells CASSRGQGAFYGYTF. CDR3 bases: TGTGCCAGCAGCCGTGGACAGGGGGCCTTCTATGGCTACACCTTC.

The rearrangement links TRBV19 to TRBJ1-4; 8 positions agree with TRBD1. J lost 7 bases, V lost 2 bases, and 18 bases had no gene match. This CDR3 comprises 19 residues. Germline loops: CDR1 LNHDA, CDR2 SQIVND (reference sequence). The DNA of the CDR3 is TGTGCCAGTAGTATAAGCCCCTTCCTTGGACAGGGCGAACGTGAAAAACTGTTTTTT. Residues: CASSISPFLGQGEREKLFF.